This paragraph reports one TCR beta chain. Its antigen remains undetermined. Base quality data are lacking; no much larger clone is found one base away. The source of the sample is a study of T cells in Graves' hyperthyroidism and ophthalmopathy (dated by TCRdb to between 2018 and 2020). About the full investigation: Peripheral blood samples were taken at initial diagnosis, before any treatment was given. A discovery cohort of approximately 97 patients, about 43 with Graves' ophthalmopathy and approximately 57 with stable Graves' hyperthyroidism, was used to find distinguishing TCR V-J signatures. For training and testing, the approximately 97 patients in the discovery cohort were randomly divided in a 7:3 ratio. After blood sampling, hyperthyroidism patients were treated with methimazole at a starting dose of 30 mg daily, and ophthalmopathy patients were treated with high-dose intravenous methylprednisolone. The paper describes TCR Vbeta CDR3 sequencing of fewer than 150 peripheral blood samples, made up of fewer than 50 ophthalmopathy patients, 70 to 80 hyperthyroidism patients and 17 progressor patients. The study also compared thyroid tissue and blood T-cell repertoires from 5 to 7 Graves' hyperthyroidism patients. Prospective prediction of ophthalmopathy was tested in an independent validation cohort consisting of some 18 hyperthyroidism patients and approximately 16 patients who later progressed to ophthalmopathy.

Hyperthyroidism patients were newly diagnosed, had a disease duration of under 2 months, and were aged 18 to 65 years. Exclusion was applied to patients with uncontrolled infections, other autoimmune diseases, pregnancy or lactation. Clinical symptoms, serum thyroxine and TRAb, thyroid ultrasound, and orbital computed tomography formed the basis for the diagnoses. Blood from progressor patients was collected at the time of first diagnosis with hyperthyroidism, before any ophthalmopathy symptoms had appeared. Ficoll-Paque density gradient centrifugation was used to isolate PBMCs from around 10 ml of fresh peripheral blood. Patients classed as progressors first received a Graves' hyperthyroidism diagnosis and then went on to develop ophthalmopathy during follow-up. Total RNA was extracted using Trizol reagent, and RNA quality was assessed on an Agilent 2100 Bioanalyzer. TCR beta CDR3 regions were amplified from RNA transcripts. The TCR CDR3 was subjected to a first round of RT-PCR using the HTBI primer set and the Qiagen OneStep RT-PCR kit. The libraries were constructed in a second round of multiplex PCR and then size-selected and purified. Libraries were sequenced paired-end with 100 bp reads on an Illumina HiSeq2000. Turning to the authors' computational methods: Raw data were processed with SOAPnuke, discarding reads with adapters, uncalled bases, mean Phred below 15, or no exact constant-primer or identifier match. High-quality paired reads were merged using COPE v1.2.5, and each unique nucleotide sequence was defined as a clonotype. MiTCR v1.1 was used to align clonotypes to the IMGT TRBV, TRBD and TRBJ reference segments. Only V-J combinations with frequency above 0.0001, covering about 99% of repertoires, were analysed. A TCS score was defined as the ratio of F50 (clonal expansion) to E x V (chaos), with BLOSUM62-based TCRdist applied between CDR3 peptides within each V-J. Welch's t-statistics and random forest reduced 500 to 550 V-J features to some 14, which were used in a naive Bayes classifier (R e1071). Starting from the raw public reads, TCRdb applied fastp trimming at Q25, assembled clones with MiXCR and retained in-frame beta chains. Here each entry gathers all rows of one CDR3 protein and keeps the most common genes and DNA. The V and J calls and clone size are TCRdb's, not the authors'. Here the sample has about 300,000 distinct CDR3 sequences; about 25% occur a single time. The top ten clonotypes cover 25% to 30% of the sample.

Study-wide findings and limitations: In validation, the model predicted progression to ophthalmopathy with approximately 71% sensitivity and roughly 75% specificity, a median of 6.5 months before onset. Sample size was not statistically predetermined, and blinding of investigators to group allocation was not performed. Ophthalmopathy was separated from stable hyperthyroidism by a 13 V-J signature model, with around 90% sensitivity and roughly 81% specificity obtained in cross-validation and 80%/75% obtained in testing. Most expanded thyroid clonotypes (frequency above 0.001) were also detected in blood, suggesting blood repertoires may reflect thyroid immune responses.

The sequence was collected from a man aged 35 to 55 with Graves' hyperthyroidism that later progressed to Graves' ophthalmopathy. Sequencing was done on a sample of blood.

The DNA reads TGTGCCAGCAGAGTACAGGGGGCCTGGCAGCCCCAGCATTTT. Its amino acids are CASRVQGAWQPQHF. The chain links TRBV28 with TRBJ1-5, with TRBD1 matching 9 junction bases. Reading from cysteine to phenylalanine, the CDR3 counts 14 amino acids. Only the CDR3 region is kept as DNA, spanning 42 bases read in frame from base 1. V is cut back by 6 bases and J by 7 bases, with 7 bases in the junction unmatched. CDR1 and CDR2, looked up from the germline V gene, are MDHEN and SYDVKM.